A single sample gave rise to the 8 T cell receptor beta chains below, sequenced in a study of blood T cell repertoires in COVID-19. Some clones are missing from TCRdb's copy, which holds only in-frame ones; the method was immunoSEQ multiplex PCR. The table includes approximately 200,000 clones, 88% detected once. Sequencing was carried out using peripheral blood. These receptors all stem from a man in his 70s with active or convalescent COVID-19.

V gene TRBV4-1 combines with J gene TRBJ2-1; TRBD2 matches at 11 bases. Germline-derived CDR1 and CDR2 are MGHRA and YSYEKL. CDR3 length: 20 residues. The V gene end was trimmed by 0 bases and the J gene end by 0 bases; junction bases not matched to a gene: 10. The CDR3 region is CASSQDSLAGGFSSYNEQFF. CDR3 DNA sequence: TGCGCCAGCAGCCAAGATTCCCTAGCGGGAGGCTTCTCCTCCTACAATGAGCAGTTCTTC.

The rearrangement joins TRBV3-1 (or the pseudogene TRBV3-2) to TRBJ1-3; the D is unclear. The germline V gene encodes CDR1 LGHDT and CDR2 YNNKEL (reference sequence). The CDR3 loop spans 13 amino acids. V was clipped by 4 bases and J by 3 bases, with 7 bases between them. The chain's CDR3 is CASSPASGNTIYF. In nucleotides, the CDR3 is TGTGCCAGCAGCCCCGCCAGTGGAAACACCATATATTTT.

This chain's CDR3 is CSVLWGGANTEAFF. CDR3 in DNA: TGCAGCGTTTTGTGGGGAGGGGCGAACACTGAAGCTTTCTTT. The J gene is TRBJ1-1, the V gene TRBV29-1, with a weak D call TRBD1 (5 bases). This CDR3 is 14 amino acids long. Germline V gives CDR1 SQVTM, CDR2 ANQGSEA. The ends were cut back, 5 bases at V and 1 base at J, with 14 bases in the middle.

CDR3 residues: CASSQEIGGRSDEQFF. The CDR3 DNA is TGCGCCAGCAGCCAAGAAATCGGGGGGCGCTCGGATGAGCAGTTCTTC. V gene TRBV4-3 combines with J gene TRBJ2-1; the D gene is possibly TRBD2 (7 bases). The V gene lost 0 bases and the J gene lost 8 bases, with 17 bases spanning the gap. The CDR3 is 16 amino acids. Per germline, CDR1 LGHNA and CDR2 YSLEER.

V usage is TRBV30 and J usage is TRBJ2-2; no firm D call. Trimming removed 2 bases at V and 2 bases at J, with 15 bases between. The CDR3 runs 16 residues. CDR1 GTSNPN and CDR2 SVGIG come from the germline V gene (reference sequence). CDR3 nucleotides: TGTGCCTGGAGTCTATCCCGGAGCCTTAACACCGGGGAGCTGTTTTTT. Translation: CAWSLSRSLNTGELFF.

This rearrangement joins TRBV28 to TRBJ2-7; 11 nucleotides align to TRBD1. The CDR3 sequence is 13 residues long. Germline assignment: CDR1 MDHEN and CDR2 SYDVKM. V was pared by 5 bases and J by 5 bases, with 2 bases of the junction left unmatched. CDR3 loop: CASSPGQGDEQYF. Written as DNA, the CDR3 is TGTGCCAGCAGTCCGGGACAGGGGGACGAGCAGTACTTC.

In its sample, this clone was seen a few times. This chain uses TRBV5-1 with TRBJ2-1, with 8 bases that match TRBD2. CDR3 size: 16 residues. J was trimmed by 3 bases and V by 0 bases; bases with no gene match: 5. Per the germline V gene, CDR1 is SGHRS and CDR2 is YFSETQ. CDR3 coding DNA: TGCGCCAGCAGCTTGGCCGAGCGGGAGTACTACAATGAGCAGTTCTTC. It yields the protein CASSLAEREYYNEQFF.

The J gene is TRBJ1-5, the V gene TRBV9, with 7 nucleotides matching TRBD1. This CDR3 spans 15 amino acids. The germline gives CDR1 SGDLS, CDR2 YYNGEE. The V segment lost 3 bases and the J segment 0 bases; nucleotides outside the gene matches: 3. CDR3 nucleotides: TGTGCCAGCAGCGCAGGGGACAGTAGCAATCAGCCCCAGCATTTT. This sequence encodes CASSAGDSSNQPQHF.